Below, 30 T cell receptor beta chains from the same sample are listed, as sequenced in a study of lymphopenia after photon versus proton radiotherapy. Libraries were prepared by immunoSEQ multiplex PCR; TCRdb keeps only in-frame clonotypes and omits some of them. The table shows roughly 36,000 clones, with under 90% occurring only once. The sequencing here drew on peripheral blood, taken from a patient treated with photon-based radiotherapy. The receptor source for this set is a woman aged 45 to 65 with pancreatic cancer.

The gene calls are TRBV28 and TRBJ2-1; D not certain. CDR3 size: 14 residues. V lost 4 bases, J lost 3 bases, and 10 bases lay in between. Germline V CDR1 and CDR2: MDHEN, SYDVKM. CDR3 nucleotides: TGTGCCAGCAGTTCCCCTCGGGTCTACAATGAGCAGTTCTTC. It yields the protein CASSSPRVYNEQFF.

The V and J genes are TRBV15 and TRBJ1-4; TRBD1 might be the D (5 bases). The CDR3 is made up of 17 amino acids. The V and J ends lost 4 bases and 2 bases respectively, with 17 bases between them. Germline-derived CDR1 and CDR2 are LNHNV and YYDKDF (reference sequence). CDR3 sequence reads: CATSTAGTVRTNEKLFF. The CDR3 DNA reads TGTGCCACCAGCACAGCTGGGACGGTGAGGACTAATGAAAAACTGTTTTTT.

Here the CDR3 DNA reads TGTGCCAGCAGCTCCTTCCTGGGCACTGAAGCTTTCTTT. It specifies CASSSFLGTEAFF. The genes are TRBV7-2 and TRBJ1-1, with no clear D. This CDR3 is built from 13 residues. Trimming left V 4 bases short and J 4 bases short, with 10 bases between. In germline, CDR1 is SGHTA, CDR2 FQGNSA.

This clone was observed once. The chain carries TRBV10-1 and TRBJ2-2; 8 nucleotides match TRBD2. From germline, CDR1 is WNHNN and CDR2 SYGVQD (reference sequence). Trimming cost V 10 bases and J 6 bases; bases outside gene matches: 22. CDR3 size: 18 residues. The CDR3 nucleotides are TGCGCCACCCAACATTTACACGGCGGGAGGTGGCACGCCGGGGAGCTGTTTTTT. Protein sequence: CATQHLHGGRWHAGELFF.

The gene calls are TRBV5-6 and TRBJ2-6, with no clear D. CDR1 and CDR2 from the germline V gene are SGHDT and YYEEEE. The CDR3 spans 16 residues. Trimming pared 4 bases from V and 0 bases from J, leaving 11 bases between. CDR3 in amino acids: CASSPELSSGANVLTF. The DNA for the CDR3 is TGTGCCAGCAGCCCCGAATTATCCTCTGGGGCCAACGTCCTGACTTTC.

The chain carries TRBV4-3 and TRBJ1-1, with D possibly being TRBD1 (5 bases). Germline V lookup: CDR1 LGHNA, CDR2 YSLEER. The CDR3 sequence is 16 residues long. V was shortened by 0 bases and J by 1 base, with 12 bases between the two germline ends. In DNA form, the CDR3 reads TGCGCCAGCAGCCAAGATGACAGAAGCCCGAACACTGAAGCTTTCTTT. Translating gives CASSQDDRSPNTEAFF.

The gene calls are TRBV15 and TRBJ2-1, with 10 nucleotides matching TRBD2. With 0 bases clipped from V and 2 bases from J, the junction kept 1 base outside the gene matches. Germline-derived CDR1 and CDR2 are LNHNV and YYDKDF (reference sequence). The CDR3 length is 16 residues. The DNA of the CDR3 is TGTGCCACCAGCAGAGAAGGGACTAGCGCCTACAATGAGCAGTTCTTC. It specifies CATSREGTSAYNEQFF.

V and J are TRBV5-1 and TRBJ2-5; the D gene is possibly TRBD1 (6 bases). The CDR3 covers 15 residues. Trimming removed 0 bases at V and 4 bases at J, with 13 bases between. CDR1 and CDR2 from the germline V gene are SGHRS and YFSETQ. The DNA for the CDR3 is TGCGCCAGCAGCTTGGTTCAGGGGTTCGGAGAGACCCAGTACTTC. Encoded protein: CASSLVQGFGETQYF.

The rearrangement joins TRBV9 to TRBJ2-2; a possible D gene is TRBD2 (7 bases). CDR3 length: 15 residues. In germline, CDR1 is SGDLS, CDR2 YYNGEE. Trimming cost V 3 bases and J 4 bases, with 13 bases left between them. This chain's CDR3 is CASSAGGGATGELFF. CDR3 nucleotides: TGTGCCAGCAGCGCGGGGGGCGGAGCCACCGGGGAGCTGTTTTTT.

This chain uses TRBV27 with TRBJ1-1; TRBD1 matches at 8 bases. V was clipped by 5 bases and J by 5 bases; unmatched bases: 13. This CDR3 has 16 amino acids. CDR1 is MNHEY and CDR2 is SMNVEV in the germline V gene (reference sequence). The CDR3 DNA reads TGTGCCAGCAGTCCTATTCTCCAGGGGGCGGGAACTGAAGCTTTCTTT. It specifies CASSPILQGAGTEAFF.

This clone has a handful of counts. The chain carries TRBV7-2 and TRBJ2-5, with 9 bases matching TRBD2. This CDR3 spans 15 amino acids. The germline V gene encodes CDR1 SGHTA and CDR2 FQGNSA. J gave up 4 bases and V 5 bases, and 8 bases lay outside the gene matches. Written as DNA, the CDR3 is TGTGCCAGCAGCGCATATAGCGGGAGCCCAGAGACCCAGTACTTC. Its translation: CASSAYSGSPETQYF. Variable domain in full (rest from reference TRBV7-2 and TRBJ2-5): GAGVSQSPSNKVTEKGKDVELRCDPISGHTALYWYRQSLGQGLEFLIYFQGNSAPDKSGLPSDRFSAERTGGSVSTLTIQRTQQEDSAVYLCASSAYSGSPETQYFGPGTRLLVL.

This clone was observed a few times. The chain carries TRBV10-1 and TRBJ2-1; D is uncertain. Germline CDR1 is WNHNN and CDR2 is SYGVQD (reference sequence). This CDR3 region has 14 residues. V lost 0 bases and J lost 7, with 10 bases in between. The CDR3 DNA follows: TGCGCCAGCAGTGAGTCGGCGAGTCTGAATGAGCAGTTCTTC. Translation: CASSESASLNEQFF.

The rearrangement uses TRBV11-2 and TRBJ2-5; D uncertain. The DNA end is a closer match to TRBJ2-7, so the J assignment may be wrong. The CDR3 extends over 12 amino acids. Germline loops: CDR1 SGHAT, CDR2 FQNNGV. The CDR3 DNA is TGTGCCAGCAGCCCACTCAAGGGCGAGCAGTACTTC. This translates into CASSPLKGEQYF.

This clone was seen a handful of times. V and J are TRBV11-2 and TRBJ2-5, with TRBD1 identical over 7 bases. This CDR3 region has 15 residues. Germline assignment: CDR1 SGHAT and CDR2 FQNNGV. The V and J ends lost 0 bases and 2 bases, in that order; junction bases with no gene match: 3. The CDR3 DNA is TGTGCCAGCAGCTTAGATGGGGACAGTCAAGAGACCCAGTACTTC. This sequence encodes CASSLDGDSQETQYF.

The chain has TRBV6-1 and TRBJ1-2, with D hard to call. The germline CDR1 and CDR2 sequences are MNHNS and SASEGT. Trimming took off 1 base at V and 4 bases at J, with 7 bases between the two ends. The CDR3 totals 13 residues. DNA for the CDR3: TGTGCCAGCAGTGAAGAGTGGGGCTATGGCTACACCTTC. This sequence encodes CASSEEWGYGYTF.

The V call is TRBV27, the J call TRBJ2-7; D is unclear. Trimming took off 5 bases at V and 5 bases at J, with 16 bases between the two ends. This CDR3 contains 14 residues. Germline values: CDR1 MNHEY, CDR2 SMNVEV (reference sequence). CDR3 loop: CASSPPFAGDEQYF. The CDR3, as DNA: TGTGCCAGCAGTCCCCCTTTTGCTGGAGACGAGCAGTACTTC.

V and J are TRBV12-5 and TRBJ1-2; D unresolved. Germline V CDR1 and CDR2: LGHNT, FRNRAP. V was shortened by 7 bases and J by 4 bases, with 13 bases between the two germline ends. This CDR3 region has 13 residues. CDR3 in amino acids: CASALGLVYGYTF. CDR3 bases: TGTGCTAGTGCTCTGGGGTTGGTCTATGGCTACACCTTC.

The chain links TRBV30 to TRBJ2-7; D is possibly TRBD1 (5 bases). CDR1 and CDR2 (germline): GTSNPN, SVGIG (reference sequence). The CDR3 is made up of 13 amino acids. Trimming cost V 2 bases and J 0 bases, with 8 bases left between them. In DNA, the CDR3 is TGTGCCTGGAGTAAACAGGACTCCTACGAGCAGTACTTC. This encodes CAWSKQDSYEQYF. The entire variable domain, with the rest obtained from reference TRBV30 and TRBJ2-7, is as follows: SQTIHQWPATLVQPVGSPLSLECTVEGTSNPNLYWYRQAAGRGLQLLFYSVGIGQISSEVPQNLSASRPQDRQFILSSKKLLLSDSGFYLCAWSKQDSYEQYFGPGTRLTVT.

The V gene is TRBV27, the J gene TRBJ2-3; unclear D gene. Germline CDR1 and CDR2: MNHEY and SMNVEV (reference sequence). The length of the CDR3 is 15 residues. Between the trimmed V and J ends, which lost 8 bases and 4 bases, there was a span of 19 bases. The CDR3 bases are TGTGCCAGCTCCTTCGGAGTGGATTCGGCAGATACGCAGTATTTT. Translation: CASSFGVDSADTQYF.

V usage is TRBV28 and J usage is TRBJ1-5; TRBD1 aligns across 7 bases. The V gene end was trimmed by 5 bases and the J gene end by 5 bases; junction bases not matched to a gene: 6. In germline, CDR1 is MDHEN, CDR2 SYDVKM. This CDR3 has 14 residues. The CDR3 loop reads CASSQGGRDQPQHF. In nucleotides, the CDR3 is TGTGCCAGCAGTCAGGGGGGGCGGGATCAGCCCCAGCATTTT.

On this clone itself: The sample contains more than one DNA sequence encoding this CDR3. This chain connects TRBV27 to TRBJ1-5; D might be TRBD1 (5 bases). V was cut by 2 bases and J by 1 base, with 9 bases left in between. There are 15 residues in the CDR3. CDR1 and CDR2 (germline): MNHEY, SMNVEV (reference sequence). CDR3 region: CASSLGGGSNQPQHF. CDR3 nucleotide sequence: TGTGCCAGCAGTTTAGGCGGGGGGAGCAATCAGCCCCAGCATTTT.

This rearrangement joins TRBV27 to TRBJ2-7, with D possibly matching TRBD1 (5 bases). V was clipped by 7 bases and J by 5 bases, with 18 bases between them. CDR3 length: 14 residues. Germline-derived CDR1 and CDR2 are MNHEY and SMNVEV (reference sequence). The DNA of the CDR3 is TGTGCCAGCAAGGATACAGGTGCACGGGACGAGCAGTACTTC. This gives the protein CASKDTGARDEQYF.

The rearrangement uses TRBV7-9 and TRBJ2-1, with TRBD2 as a possible D gene (6 bases). Per germline, CDR1 SEHNR and CDR2 FQNEAQ (reference sequence). This CDR3 has 15 residues. Between the trimmed V and J ends, which lost 5 bases and 6 bases, there was a span of 17 bases. CDR3 sequence reads: CASSLPRLVSNEQFF. CDR3 nucleotides: TGTGCCAGCAGCCTCCCCAGACTAGTTTCCAATGAGCAGTTCTTC.

V is TRBV28 and J is TRBJ2-7; D unclear. Germline CDR1 and CDR2: MDHEN and SYDVKM. Trimming took 6 bases from V and 3 from J, leaving 9 bases between them. CDR3 length: 12 amino acids. This CDR3 reads CASSLTNYEQYF. CDR3 nucleotides: TGTGCCAGCAGCCTCACGAACTACGAGCAGTACTTC.

V is TRBV28 and J is TRBJ1-6; D call uncertain. The CDR3 is 15 residues long. Germline-derived CDR1 and CDR2 are MDHEN and SYDVKM. Between the trimmed V and J ends, which lost 6 bases and 7 bases, there was a span of 16 bases. CDR3 nucleotide sequence: TGTGCCAGCAGGCTGTCAGGATCCCCCAATTCACCCCTCCACTTT. It translates to CASRLSGSPNSPLHF.

The chain is built from TRBV7-9 and TRBJ2-5; the D gene is possibly TRBD2 (5 bases). Germline V gene data show CDR1 as SEHNR and CDR2 as FQNEAQ (reference sequence). The V gene lost 1 base and the J gene lost 2 bases, with 17 bases spanning the gap. There are 17 residues in the CDR3. CDR3 sequence: CASSLDGNREEQETQYF. CDR3 nucleotide sequence: TGTGCCAGCAGCTTAGATGGAAACCGGGAAGAACAAGAGACCCAGTACTTC.

CDR3 region: CASSPGLNNEQFF. CDR3 DNA: TGTGCCAGCAGCCCGGGACTAAATAATGAGCAGTTCTTC. The rearrangement joins TRBV9 to TRBJ2-1; 7 nucleotides align to TRBD2. Per germline, CDR1 SGDLS and CDR2 YYNGEE. J was trimmed by 7 bases and V by 4 bases; bases with no gene match: 5. This CDR3 region has 13 residues.

The chain links TRBV4-3 to TRBJ1-3; unclear D gene. The CDR3 has 15 amino acids. Trimming cost V 0 bases and J 0 bases, with 6 bases left between them. The germline V gene encodes CDR1 LGHNA and CDR2 YSLEER. The CDR3 is CASSQEGGSGNTIYF. The CDR3 DNA reads TGCGCCAGCAGCCAAGAGGGTGGCTCTGGAAACACCATATATTTT.

This sequence joins TRBV18 and TRBJ1-3, with D perhaps matching TRBD1 (5 bases). Germline lookup yields CDR1 KGHSH and CDR2 LQKENI. Trimming removed 4 bases from V and 7 bases from J, with 11 bases in between. The CDR3 is 13 residues long. The CDR3: CASSRTGGNTIYF. In DNA, the CDR3 is TGTGCCAGCTCACGAACGGGGGGTAACACCATATATTTT.

This chain links TRBV6-5 with TRBJ1-2; no clear D. The CDR3 spans 13 residues. Germline CDR1 is MNHEY and CDR2 is SVGAGI. The V end lost 5 bases, the J end lost 10 bases, and 17 bases lay between the germline ends. Here the CDR3 DNA reads TGTGCCAGCAGTCCTTCGGTGGGCGTATACTACACCTTC. Translation gives CASSPSVGVYYTF.